This T cell receptor beta chain was sequenced during a study of T cells in tumors after PD-1 blockade. The overall study: Prior checkpoint blockade, systemic immunosuppressant use, or anti-cancer therapy within 4 weeks excluded patients.

Findings and caveats of the study: Peripheral recruitment is suggested, as some novel exhausted tumor clones were in pre-treatment blood.

TCRdb's copy holds only in-frame clones and misses some; the assay was immunoSEQ multiplex PCR. The profile covers about 60,000 clones, with less than 85% appearing a single time and 4.7% taken by the ten largest. Points on this clone: The antigen is undetermined.

Germline V gene sequence: CDR1 MNHEY, CDR2 SMNVEV (reference sequence). The CDR3 extends over 11 amino acids. V lost 3 bases and J lost 2, with 1 base in between. This receptor was obtained from a human donor with basal cell carcinoma. This specimen was PBMCs, taken after anti-PD-1 treatment. The chain couples TRBV27 to TRBJ2-5; no reliable D call. DNA for the CDR3: TGTGCCAGCAGTTTGCAAGAGACCCAGTACTTC. Amino acid sequence: CASSLQETQYF.